This T cell receptor (beta chain) was identified in a study of cytomegalovirus exposure and HLA in healthy donors. In the study overall: There were 350 to 400 genotyped donors. Of these, roughly 86% fell in the genetic ancestry cluster associated with self-reported Caucasian donors.

Study-wide results and caveats: Among TCR beta chains, those listed as cytomegalovirus-associated numbered over 150. By a later analysis, the bulk of CMV-associated TCR beta chains appeared HLA-restricted. Relative to equally common others, HLA-associated TCR beta chains showed greater clonal expansion in a later analysis.

The primer mix had 60 Vbeta and 13 Jbeta primers. Profiling relied on immunoSEQ multiplex PCR, and the TCRdb table lists in-frame clones only, not all of them. Among 150,000 to 200,000 clones listed, 77% were seen once. As for this clone: Its antigen is as yet unknown.

CDR1 is SGHNT, CDR2 YYREEE, per germline (reference sequence). CDR3 size: 15 residues. With 5 bases removed from V and 2 bases from J, the gap between germline ends came to 16 bases. The origin of this receptor is a man aged 50-59 years in good health and CMV-seropositive. Sequencing was carried out using PBMCs. This chain connects TRBV5-4 to TRBJ2-5, with D possibly being TRBD2 (5 bases). CDR3 sequence (DNA): TGTGCCAGCAGTGAAAATCGCGGCGGGCAAGAGACCCAGTACTTC. It codes for CASSENRGGQETQYF. The full variable domain, with the rest looked up from reference TRBV5-4 and TRBJ2-5, is ETGVTQSPTHLIKTRGQQVTLRCSSQSGHNTVSWYQQALGQGPQFIFQYYREEENGRGNFPPRFSGLQFPNYSSELNVNALELDDSALYLCASSENRGGQETQYFGPGTRLLVL.